The entry that follows covers one TCR beta chain sequence. Its cognate antigen is unknown. The length of the CDR3 is 16 residues. Germline values: CDR1 MDHEN, CDR2 SYDVKM. V was clipped by 5 bases and J by 1 base; unmatched bases: 9. Original analysis: ImmunoSEQ sequences covered only the junction and lacked quality scores; filtering therefore differed. Profiling relied on immunoSEQ multiplex PCR, and the TCRdb table lists in-frame clones only, not all of them. V, J and clone size derive from that table, while D and trimming were established from the DNA sequence. The sample consists of more than 550,000 clones, around 90% of them appearing once. The sample comes from a study of shared clonotypes between healthy human individuals. Study results and caveats: Across a few donors, naive CD4 shared roughly 5%, naive CD8 around 3.5%, memory CD4 roughly 2.4%, memory CD8 0.4% to 0.5%.

CD45RO-negative, CCR7-positively selected cells formed the naive CD8 fraction, excluding terminally differentiated effector memory CD45RA+ cells. Healthy HIV-negative adults with no recent acute infections or vaccinations were recruited as donors. V usage is TRBV28 and J usage is TRBJ2-7; 9 nucleotides line up with TRBD2. This sequence originates from a man younger than 40 in good health. Sequenced: naive CD8+ T cells sorted from blood. The CDR3 here is CASSGGPGLASYEQYF. In nucleotides, the CDR3 is TGTGCCAGCAGTGGGGGGCCGGGACTAGCTTCCTACGAGCAGTACTTC.